This passage covers 8 T cell receptor beta chains from one sample sequenced in a study of PD-L1 blockade in urothelial cancer. Described time point: pretreatment peripheral blood. The protocol was immunoSEQ multiplex PCR, while the TCRdb copy is restricted to in-frame clones and leaves out a portion. The sample shows 49,000 or so clones, approximately 86% of them seen only once. The source was PBMCs, collected around atezolizumab (anti-PD-L1) treatment. These receptors all come from a man aged 60 to 75 with urothelial cancer.

This clone was found once. The V call is TRBV2, the J call TRBJ1-1; D gene ambiguous. Trimming left V 1 base short and J 6 bases short, with 9 bases between. CDR3 length: 13 residues. From germline, CDR1 is SNHLY and CDR2 FYNNEI. CDR3 region: CASSEDSMPEAFF. DNA for the CDR3: TGTGCCAGCAGTGAAGACAGCATGCCTGAAGCTTTCTTT.

The gene calls are TRBV7-9 and TRBJ1-2; D may be TRBD1 (5 bases). The germline gives CDR1 SEHNR, CDR2 FQNEAQ (reference sequence). The CDR3 is 13 amino acids. V was pared by 1 base and J by 2 bases, with 5 bases between. The CDR3 DNA follows: TGTGCCAGCAGCTTAGGGGGCAACTATGGCTACACCTTC. Translating it yields CASSLGGNYGYTF.

V gene TRBV7-9 combines with J gene TRBJ1-1; no reliable D call. The ends were cut back, 4 bases at V and 1 base at J, with 13 bases in the middle. This CDR3 has 15 residues. Germline assignment: CDR1 SEHNR and CDR2 FQNEAQ (reference sequence). The DNA of the CDR3 is TGTGCCAGCAGCTCTTGGACGGGAACGAACACTGAAGCTTTCTTT. Its protein product is CASSSWTGTNTEAFF.

This clone was recorded once. The chain joins TRBV7-5 to TRBJ2-7; TRBD1, the table's D call, was not compared with the DNA. TRBV7-5 is reported as a pseudogene. The length of the CDR3 is 13 residues. CDR3 residues: CARSSGQGYEQYF. The CDR3 DNA sequence: TGTGCCAGAAGCTCCGGACAGGGGTACGAGCAGTACTTC.

CDR3 protein: CASSIRRSNQPQHF. In nucleotides, the CDR3 is TGTGCCAGTAGTATTAGACGGAGTAATCAGCCCCAGCATTTT. The chain recombines TRBV19 with TRBJ1-5; D not certain. The CDR3 spans 14 residues. Germline CDR1 LNHDA, CDR2 SQIVND (reference sequence). The ends were cut back, 3 bases at V and 4 bases at J, with 10 bases in the middle.

The chain combines TRBV4-3 with TRBJ2-7; maybe TRBD1 (5 bases). The ends were cut back, 1 base at V and 2 bases at J, with 18 bases in the middle. CDR1 and CDR2 from the germline V gene are LGHNA and YSLEER. This CDR3 has 17 amino acids. CDR3: CASSQAPGNHVTYEQYF. The CDR3 DNA follows: TGCGCCAGCAGCCAAGCCCCAGGGAACCATGTTACCTACGAGCAGTACTTC.

This clone occurred once. The chain recombines TRBV7-8 with TRBJ1-2, with D tentatively TRBD1 (5 bases). CDR3 length: 14 residues. The V gene lost 1 base and the J gene lost 4 bases, with 10 bases spanning the gap. The V gene's germline CDR1 is SGHVS and CDR2 FQNEAQ. DNA for the CDR3: TGTGCCAGCAGCTTAGGGGCCACAGGCTATGGCTACACCTTC. Its protein is CASSLGATGYGYTF. Using reference TRBV7-8 and TRBJ1-2 for the parts outside the CDR3, the full variable domain is GAGVSQSPRYKVAKRGQDVALRCDPISGHVSLFWYQQALGQGPEFLTYFQNEAQLDKSGLPSDRFFAERPEGSVSTLKIQRTQQEDSAVYLCASSLGATGYGYTFGSGTRLTVV.

The rearrangement links TRBV28 to TRBJ2-5; no clear D gene. The V end lost 2 bases, the J end lost 2 bases, and 15 bases lay between the germline ends. The CDR3 runs to 16 residues. Germline CDR1 reads MDHEN; CDR2 reads SYDVKM. CDR3 in DNA: TGTGCCAGCAGTTTAGGTAGTGTAGTTAGTCAAGAGACCCAGTACTTC. As protein: CASSLGSVVSQETQYF.